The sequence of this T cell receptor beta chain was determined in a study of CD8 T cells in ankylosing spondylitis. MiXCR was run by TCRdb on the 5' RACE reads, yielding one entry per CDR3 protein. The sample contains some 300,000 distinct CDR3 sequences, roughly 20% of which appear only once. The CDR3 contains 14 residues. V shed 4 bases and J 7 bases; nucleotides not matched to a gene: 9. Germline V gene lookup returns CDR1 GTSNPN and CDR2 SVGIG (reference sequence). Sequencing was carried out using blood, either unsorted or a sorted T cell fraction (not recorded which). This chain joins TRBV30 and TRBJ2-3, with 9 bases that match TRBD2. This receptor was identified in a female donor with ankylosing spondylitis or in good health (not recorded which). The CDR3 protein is CAWTLPAGGYTQYF. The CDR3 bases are TGTGCCTGGACTCTCCCGGCGGGAGGGTATACGCAGTATTTT.